This T cell receptor beta chain came from a study of shared clonotypes between healthy human individuals. The CDR3 length is 13 residues. The germline gives CDR1 SGHKS, CDR2 YYEKEE (reference sequence). Trimming removed 2 bases from V and 2 bases from J; junction bases left unmatched: 1. The repertoire was sequenced with immunoSEQ multiplex PCR; TCRdb's copy has only in-frame clones and lacks some. The repertoire holds about 710,000 clones, with roughly 73% as singletons. The study enrolled healthy HIV-negative adults without recent acute infections or vaccinations as donors. Sequenced: memory CD4+ T cells sorted from blood. Specified subset: CD45RA-negative fraction. This sequence originates from a woman in her twenties or thirties in good health. The chain has TRBV5-5 and TRBJ2-7, with TRBD2 identical over 7 bases. CDR3 nucleotides: TGTGCCAGCAGCTTCGCGGGGGCCTACGAGCAGTACTTC. It is translated as CASSFAGAYEQYF.